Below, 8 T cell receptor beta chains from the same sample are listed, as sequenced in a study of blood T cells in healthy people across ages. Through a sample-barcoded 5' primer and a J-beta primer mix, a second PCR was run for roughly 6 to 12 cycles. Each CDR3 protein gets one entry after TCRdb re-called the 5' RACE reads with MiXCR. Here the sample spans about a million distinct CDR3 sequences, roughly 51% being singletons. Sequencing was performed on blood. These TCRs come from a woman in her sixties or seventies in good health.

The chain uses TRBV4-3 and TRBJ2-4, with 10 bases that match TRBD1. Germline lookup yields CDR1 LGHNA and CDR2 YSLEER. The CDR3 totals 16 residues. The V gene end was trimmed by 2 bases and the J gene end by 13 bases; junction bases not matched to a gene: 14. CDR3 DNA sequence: TGCGCCAGCAGCCAAAGTCAGACAGGGGGCTATGGCAAGCAGTACTTC. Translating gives CASSQSQTGGYGKQYF.

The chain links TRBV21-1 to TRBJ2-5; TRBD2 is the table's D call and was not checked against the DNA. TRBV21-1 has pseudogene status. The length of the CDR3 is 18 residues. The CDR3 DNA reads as TGTGCCAGCAGCAAGACCGGACTAGCGGGAGGTGGGAAAGAGACCCAGTACTTC. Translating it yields CASSKTGLAGGGKETQYF.

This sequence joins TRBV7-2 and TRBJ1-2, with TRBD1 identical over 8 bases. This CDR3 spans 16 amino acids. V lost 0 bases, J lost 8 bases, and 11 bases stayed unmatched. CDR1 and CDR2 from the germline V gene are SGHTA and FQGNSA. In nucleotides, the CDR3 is TGTGCCAGCAGCTTAGCCGGACAGGGATCGGCTCGGGGCTACACCTTC. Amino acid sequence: CASSLAGQGSARGYTF.

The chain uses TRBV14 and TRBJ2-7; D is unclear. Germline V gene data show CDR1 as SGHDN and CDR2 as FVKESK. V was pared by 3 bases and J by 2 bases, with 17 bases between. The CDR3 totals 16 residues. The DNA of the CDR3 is TGTGCCAGCAGCCAGGCTACCGTAAACCCCACCTACGAGCAGTACTTC. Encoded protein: CASSQATVNPTYEQYF.

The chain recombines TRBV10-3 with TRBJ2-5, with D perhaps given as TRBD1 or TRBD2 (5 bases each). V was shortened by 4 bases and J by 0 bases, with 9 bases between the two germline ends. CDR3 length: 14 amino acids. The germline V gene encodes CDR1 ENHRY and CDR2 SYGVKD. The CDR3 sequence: CAISVEGNQETQYF. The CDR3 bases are TGTGCCATCAGTGTTGAGGGGAACCAAGAGACCCAGTACTTC.

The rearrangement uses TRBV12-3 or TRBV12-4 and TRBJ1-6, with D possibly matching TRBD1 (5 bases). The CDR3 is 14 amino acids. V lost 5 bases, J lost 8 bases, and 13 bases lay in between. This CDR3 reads CASSATVWDSPLHF. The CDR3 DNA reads TGTGCCAGCAGTGCGACAGTTTGGGATTCACCCCTCCACTTT.

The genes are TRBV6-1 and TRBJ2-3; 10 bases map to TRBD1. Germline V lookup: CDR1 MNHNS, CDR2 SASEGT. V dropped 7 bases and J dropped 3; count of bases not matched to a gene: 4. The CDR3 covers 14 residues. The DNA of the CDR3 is TGTGCCAGCACGCTGGACAGGGGGACAGATACGCAGTATTTT. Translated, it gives CASTLDRGTDTQYF.

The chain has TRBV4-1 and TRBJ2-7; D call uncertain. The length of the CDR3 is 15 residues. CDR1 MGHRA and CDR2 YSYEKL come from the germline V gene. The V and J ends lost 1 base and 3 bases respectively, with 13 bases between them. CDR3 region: CASSQVTANLYEQYF. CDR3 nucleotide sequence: TGCGCCAGCAGCCAAGTGACGGCCAACCTCTACGAGCAGTACTTC.